The TCR beta chain under discussion was sequenced for a study of cytomegalovirus exposure and HLA in healthy donors. Study conclusions and caveats: Cytomegalovirus-associated TCR beta chains were listed, numbering some 150. Reported results showed that the classifier diagnosed cytomegalovirus status with high specificity and sensitivity. In the roughly 130 validation repertoires, a later analysis found that first-cohort TCR clusters tended to co-occur.

Only in-frame clones appear in the TCRdb table, and some are missing; sequencing was by immunoSEQ multiplex PCR. The data show 100,000 to 150,000 clones, 88% seen once. The germline gives CDR1 GTSNPN, CDR2 SVGIG (reference sequence). The CDR3 covers 18 residues. The trim removed 1 base at V and 0 bases at J, leaving 11 bases unmatched. Concerning this clone itself: What it recognizes is unknown.

Material: PBMCs. This rearrangement joins TRBV30 to TRBJ2-1, with 8 bases fitting TRBD2. The clonotype was recovered from a man under 40 in good health and CMV-seronegative. CDR3 sequence: CAWSGIAGRGGSYNEQFF. CDR3 sequence (DNA): TGTGCCTGGAGTGGAATAGCGGGAAGGGGAGGCTCCTACAATGAGCAGTTCTTC.